Listed below are T cell receptor beta chains from one sample, sequenced in a study of blood T cell repertoires in COVID-19. Clones were sequenced by immunoSEQ multiplex PCR, and TCRdb holds only the in-frame ones, with some missing. The table records some 530,000 clones, 80% to 90% of them present only once. Sample: peripheral blood. The receptors stem from a human donor in a cohort sampled during active COVID-19. Both conserved end residues are part of each CDR3. The D gene is left open where the match is weak. Size is stated for part of the rows, as once, few or many counts, or as a class when the clone is expanded.

CDR3: CAISESFLQGADSPLHF; DNA: TGTGCCATCAGTGAGTCCTTTTTACAGGGTGCGGATTCACCCCTCCACTTT; J: TRBJ1-6; V: TRBV10-3; D: NA; size: NA
CDR3: CASSNRLAGYNEQFF; DNA: TGTGCCAGCAGTAACCGACTAGCGGGCTACAATGAGCAGTTCTTC; J: TRBJ2-1; V: TRBV27; D: TRBD2; size: NA
CDR3: CASSLEQGSNSPLHF; DNA: TGTGCCAGCAGCTTAGAACAGGGTAGCAATTCACCCCTCCACTTT; J: TRBJ1-6; V: TRBV7-9; D: NA; size: NA
CDR3: CAWSPLEAGHPSRNTEAFF; DNA: TGTGCCTGGAGCCCCCTTGAGGCAGGACATCCCTCTAGGAACACTGAAGCTTTCTTT; J: TRBJ1-1; V: TRBV30; D: NA; size: NA
CDR3: CARSQLAGGGNTIYF; DNA: TGTGCCAGAAGCCAACTTGCAGGGGGTGGAAACACCATATATTTT; J: TRBJ1-3; V: TRBV5-3; D: TRBD1; size: NA
CDR3: CASSEDRGRLEQYF; DNA: TGTGCCAGTAGTGAGGACAGGGGGCGTCTCGAGCAGTACTTC; J: TRBJ2-7; V: TRBV19; D: TRBD1; size: NA
CDR3: CSVFKGAEYTQYF; DNA: TGCAGCGTTTTTAAAGGGGCGGAATATACGCAGTATTTT; J: TRBJ2-3; V: TRBV29-1; D: NA; size: NA
CDR3: CASSLGQNTEAFF; DNA: TGTGCCAGCAGCTTGGGGCAGAACACTGAAGCTTTCTTT; J: TRBJ1-1; V: TRBV7-2; D: NA; size: NA
CDR3: CASTRQDSYEQYF; DNA: TGTGCCAGCACCCGTCAGGACTCCTACGAGCAGTACTTC; J: TRBJ2-7; V: TRBV28; D: NA; size: NA
CDR3: CASRPTYSSGNTIYF; DNA: TGTGCCAGCAGACCTACCTATAGCTCTGGAAACACCATATATTTT; J: TRBJ1-3; V: TRBV6-5; D: NA; size: few
CDR3: CASSHPSGNTIYF; DNA: TGTGCCAGCAGTCACCCAAGCGGAAACACCATATATTTT; J: TRBJ1-3; V: TRBV7-9; D: NA; size: NA